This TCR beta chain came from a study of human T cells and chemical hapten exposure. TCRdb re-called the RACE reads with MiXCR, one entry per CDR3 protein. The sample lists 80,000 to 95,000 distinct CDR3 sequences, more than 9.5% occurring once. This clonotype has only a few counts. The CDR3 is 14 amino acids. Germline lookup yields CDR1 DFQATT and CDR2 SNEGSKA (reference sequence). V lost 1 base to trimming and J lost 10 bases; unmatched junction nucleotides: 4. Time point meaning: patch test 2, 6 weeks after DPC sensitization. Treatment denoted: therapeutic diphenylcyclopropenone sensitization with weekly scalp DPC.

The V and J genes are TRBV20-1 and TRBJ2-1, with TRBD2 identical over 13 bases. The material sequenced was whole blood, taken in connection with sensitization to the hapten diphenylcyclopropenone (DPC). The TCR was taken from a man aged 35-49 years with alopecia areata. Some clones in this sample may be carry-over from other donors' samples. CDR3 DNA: TGCAGTGCTAGAGGACTAGCGGGAGGAGACGAGCAGTTCTTC. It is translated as CSARGLAGGDEQFF.